The 11 T cell receptor beta chains given below trace back to one sample, sequenced in a study of PD-L1 blockade in urothelial cancer. The method was immunoSEQ multiplex PCR; TCRdb's version includes in-frame clones alone and lacks a portion of them. The sample yields more than 95,000 clones, around 88% seen once. The time point denotes: peripheral blood 6 weeks after treatment start. The specimen was PBMCs, collected around atezolizumab (anti-PD-L1) treatment. The receptors derive from a man in his 60s with urothelial cancer.

The chain uses TRBV11-2 and TRBJ1-4; TRBD1 matches 11 bases. The germline V gene encodes CDR1 SGHAT and CDR2 FQNNGV. V dropped 3 bases and J dropped 10; count of bases not matched to a gene: 4. The CDR3 runs to 14 residues. CDR3 in amino acids: CASSFGQGARKLFF. CDR3 DNA: TGTGCCAGCAGCTTCGGACAGGGGGCCCGAAAACTGTTTTTT.

The count of this clone is one. The chain is built from TRBV5-1 and TRBJ2-6, with 7 bases fitting TRBD2. The CDR3 extends over 18 amino acids. The ends lost 1 base at V and 0 bases at J; junction bases unmatched: 7. Per the germline V gene, CDR1 is SGHRS and CDR2 is YFSETQ. The DNA of the CDR3 is TGCGCCAGCAGCTTGAGAGAGGGAGGGGACTCTGGGGCCAACGTCCTGACTTTC. Translated: CASSLREGGDSGANVLTF.

The chain couples TRBV5-1 to TRBJ1-2; D gene ambiguous. This CDR3 contains 16 residues. The germline gives CDR1 SGHRS, CDR2 YFSETQ. V lost 0 bases and J 4 bases, leaving 16 bases between the germline ends. DNA of the CDR3: TGCGCCAGCAGCTTGGTATCGGGGTCTGACCTCTATGGCTACACCTTC. It specifies CASSLVSGSDLYGYTF.

The CDR3 sequence is CASSLRGYNSPLHF. In DNA form, the CDR3 reads TGTGCCAGCAGTTTACGGGGTTATAATTCACCCCTCCACTTT. The J gene is TRBJ1-6, the V gene TRBV28, with no clear D. The V gene lost 2 bases and the J gene lost 4 bases, with 6 bases spanning the gap. Germline CDR1 reads MDHEN; CDR2 reads SYDVKM. The CDR3 runs to 14 residues.

This clone has only a few counts. The chain joins TRBV30 to TRBJ1-1; D remains ambiguous. The CDR3 totals 13 residues. Germline lookup yields CDR1 GTSNPN and CDR2 SVGIG (reference sequence). V lost 0 bases to trimming and J lost 5 bases, with 10 bases between them. The DNA for the CDR3 is TGTGCCTGGAGTGTACGGGAGAGGACTGAAGCTTTCTTT. Its protein is CAWSVRERTEAFF.

This chain uses TRBV7-9 with TRBJ2-7; the match to TRBD2 covers 11 bases. The CDR3 loop spans 14 amino acids. The germline CDR1 and CDR2 sequences are SEHNR and FQNEAQ (reference sequence). V lost 5 bases to trimming and J lost 3 bases; unmatched junction nucleotides: 3. Here the CDR3 DNA reads TGTGCCAGCAGCCCGGGACTAGCGGTCTACGAGCAGTACTTC. Encoded protein: CASSPGLAVYEQYF. The whole variable domain, filled in from reference TRBV7-9 and TRBJ2-7, reads DTGVSQNPRHKITKRGQNVTFRCDPISEHNRLYWYRQTLGQGPEFLTYFQNEAQLEKSRLLSDRFSAERPKGSFSTLEIQRTEQGDSAMYLCASSPGLAVYEQYFGPGTRLTVT.

This clone was recorded only once. The V gene is TRBV6-4, the J gene TRBJ2-7; 10 bases fit TRBD2. This CDR3 comprises 14 residues. Germline trimming cut 3 bases from V and 3 bases from J; bases unmatched to any gene: 2. Germline loops: CDR1 MRHNA, CDR2 SNTAGT. The CDR3 sequence: CASSELAGDYEQYF. DNA of the CDR3: TGTGCCAGCAGTGAGCTAGCGGGAGACTACGAGCAGTACTTC.

This clone appeared once. The chain couples TRBV19 to TRBJ2-7; tentatively, D is TRBD1 (6 bases). Germline V gives CDR1 LNHDA, CDR2 SQIVND (reference sequence). The CDR3 length is 14 residues. V lost 2 bases to trimming and J lost 5 bases, with 13 bases between them. The CDR3 spells CASSITGYRDEQYF. CDR3 nucleotide sequence: TGTGCCAGTAGTATAACAGGGTATCGGGACGAGCAGTACTTC.

In this sample, this clone turned up once. The genes are TRBV9 and TRBJ2-2; D is unclear. CDR3 length equals 13 residues. Trimming left V 0 bases short and J 9 bases short, with 9 bases between. The germline CDR1 and CDR2 sequences are SGDLS and YYNGEE. DNA of the CDR3: TGTGCCAGCAGCGTAGGGTCTGGGCGGGAGCTGTTTTTT. Its protein product is CASSVGSGRELFF. Together with reference TRBV9 and TRBJ2-2, the CDR3 gives the full variable domain: DSGVTQTPKHLITATGQRVTLRCSPRSGDLSVYWYQQSLDQGLQFLIQYYNGEERAKGNILERFSAQQFPDLHSELNLSSLELGDSALYFCASSVGSGRELFFGEGSRLTVL.

The chain joins TRBV5-6 to TRBJ1-1; TRBD1 aligns across 7 bases. V shed 2 bases, J shed 7 bases, and the junction held 2 bases outside the gene matches. The germline gives CDR1 SGHDT, CDR2 YYEEEE. The CDR3 contains 12 residues. This CDR3 reads CASSLRTGEAFF. As DNA, the CDR3 is TGTGCCAGCAGCTTACGGACAGGTGAAGCTTTCTTT.

The DNA for the CDR3 is TGCGCCAGCAGCTTGCTAGCGCAGAGCACAGATACGCAGTATTTT. Its translation: CASSLLAQSTDTQYF. The chain carries TRBV5-1 and TRBJ2-3, with a tentative D call TRBD2 (6 bases). The germline CDR1 and CDR2 sequences are SGHRS and YFSETQ. V dropped 1 base and J dropped 0 bases, with 9 bases sitting between them. This CDR3 is 15 amino acids long.